The rows below give T cell receptor beta chains drawn from one sample of a study of post-analysis software for immune sequencing data. TCRdb re-derived calls from the PCR reads in MiXCR, one entry per CDR3 protein. Of about 400,000 distinct CDR3 sequences listed, about a third are singletons. Sequencing was done on a sample of blood. These receptors all come from a girl aged 10 to 17 with multiple sclerosis. CDR3s leave out the opening cysteine and the closing phenylalanine or tryptophan. Fields, in order: J gene, V gene, CDR3 protein.

J gene: TRBJ1-1
V gene: TRBV6-6
CDR3 protein: ASTPRGRDTEAF

J gene: TRBJ1-2
V gene: TRBV28
CDR3 protein: ASSTTGSNYGYT

J gene: TRBJ2-2
V gene: TRBV29-1
CDR3 protein: SGQGGTGELF

J gene: TRBJ1-5
V gene: TRBV20-1
CDR3 protein: SAGPGQGGQPQH

J gene: TRBJ2-3
V gene: TRBV6-1
CDR3 protein: ANGKGPDTQY

J gene: TRBJ2-7
V gene: TRBV12-3/TRBV12-4
CDR3 protein: ASSLSIRAGEQY

J gene: TRBJ2-3
V gene: TRBV7-9
CDR3 protein: ASSVATGALSTQY

J gene: TRBJ2-7
V gene: TRBV3-1
CDR3 protein: ASSFSTRPTPTEQY

J gene: TRBJ1-2
V gene: TRBV4-2
CDR3 protein: ASSQVQGADYGYT

J gene: TRBJ1-4
V gene: TRBV29-1
CDR3 protein: SVERGPGEKLF

J gene: TRBJ2-7
V gene: TRBV4-1
CDR3 protein: ASSQELAGSYEQY

J gene: .
V gene: TRBV20-1
CDR3 protein: SQDRGNGEQY

J gene: TRBJ1-5
V gene: TRBV6-1
CDR3 protein: AIQGGRVSNQPQH

J gene: TRBJ2-3
V gene: TRBV7-8
CDR3 protein: ASSPQGNGDTQY

J gene: TRBJ2-1
V gene: TRBV15
CDR3 protein: ATSSRDRGGNEQF

J gene: TRBJ2-5
V gene: TRBV7-2
CDR3 protein: ASSPNLAGLETQY

J gene: TRBJ2-1
V gene: TRBV6-5
CDR3 protein: ASSPGTGGNEQF

J gene: TRBJ2-7
V gene: TRBV7-2
CDR3 protein: ASSPGPSEAQY

J gene: TRBJ2-7
V gene: TRBV29-1
CDR3 protein: SVEDRDSEYEQY

J gene: TRBJ2-1
V gene: TRBV5-1
CDR3 protein: ASSLGTGPNEQF

J gene: TRBJ1-2
V gene: TRBV5-6
CDR3 protein: ASSASGGGYA

J gene: TRBJ2-7
V gene: TRBV6-2/TRBV6-3
CDR3 protein: ASSYPGSLNYEQY

J gene: TRBJ2-3
V gene: TRBV29-1
CDR3 protein: SVVGLTDTQY

J gene: TRBJ1-1
V gene: TRBV5-5
CDR3 protein: ASSRARGPSGSEAF

J gene: TRBJ2-7
V gene: TRBV7-8
CDR3 protein: ASSLTGQAEQY

J gene: TRBJ1-2
V gene: TRBV3-1
CDR3 protein: ASSQDQGGYGYT

J gene: TRBJ1-2
V gene: TRBV11-2
CDR3 protein: ASRSDRANYGYT

J gene: TRBJ2-1
V gene: TRBV7-3
CDR3 protein: ASSPNHAGEQF

J gene: TRBJ1-2
V gene: TRBV7-2
CDR3 protein: ASTAVGGQSDGYT

J gene: TRBJ2-3
V gene: TRBV7-2
CDR3 protein: ASSLLRVRDTQY

J gene: TRBJ1-1
V gene: TRBV6-5
CDR3 protein: ASSAVGTNTEAF

J gene: TRBJ2-5
V gene: TRBV7-3
CDR3 protein: ASSLGWHWGQY

J gene: .
V gene: TRBV6-2/TRBV6-3
CDR3 protein: ASSYSKGLHRYEQY

J gene: TRBJ2-5
V gene: TRBV10-3
CDR3 protein: AISDTAGGQETQY

J gene: TRBJ1-2
V gene: TRBV12-3/TRBV12-4
CDR3 protein: ASSSTGGFGYT

J gene: TRBJ2-5
V gene: TRBV5-1
CDR3 protein: ASSGLAGEETQY

J gene: TRBJ2-1
V gene: TRBV10-3
CDR3 protein: AISEGDWDNEQF

J gene: TRBJ1-1
V gene: TRBV7-9
CDR3 protein: ASSFQGMNTEAF

J gene: TRBJ2-5
V gene: TRBV20-1
CDR3 protein: SAPTSGYYQETQY

J gene: TRBJ1-2
V gene: TRBV7-8
CDR3 protein: ASTQSRTTYGYT

J gene: TRBJ2-7
V gene: TRBV29-1
CDR3 protein: SVSGHSYEQY

J gene: TRBJ2-3
V gene: TRBV5-6
CDR3 protein: ASSTQASGGDTQY

J gene: TRBJ2-5
V gene: TRBV20-1
CDR3 protein: SARDPTGMETQY

J gene: TRBJ1-2
V gene: TRBV12-3/TRBV12-4
CDR3 protein: ASSLHGQPYGYT

J gene: TRBJ2-4
V gene: TRBV7-3
CDR3 protein: ASSLTASGGRNIQY

J gene: TRBJ2-1
V gene: TRBV7-6
CDR3 protein: ASSQSVQGFYNEQF

J gene: TRBJ2-1
V gene: TRBV29-1
CDR3 protein: SVEGNRDGNEQF

J gene: TRBJ2-7
V gene: TRBV4-1
CDR3 protein: ASSPGVGLAGYEQY

J gene: TRBJ1-2
V gene: TRBV29-1
CDR3 protein: SVTGQGVDYGYT

J gene: TRBJ1-1
V gene: TRBV20-1
CDR3 protein: SARTGLVTEAF

J gene: TRBJ2-5
V gene: TRBV4-3
CDR3 protein: ASSQDALAGAETQY

J gene: TRBJ2-6
V gene: TRBV6-5
CDR3 protein: ASSYSRPGFGANVLT

J gene: TRBJ1-6
V gene: TRBV6-1
CDR3 protein: ASSDGRWGMGSPLH

J gene: TRBJ1-4
V gene: TRBV7-2
CDR3 protein: ASNPGGGATNEKLF

J gene: TRBJ2-7
V gene: TRBV10-3
CDR3 protein: AISELERGAGEQY

J gene: TRBJ2-7
V gene: TRBV5-1
CDR3 protein: ASSLDGGPYEQY

J gene: TRBJ2-3
V gene: TRBV20-1
CDR3 protein: SARVAGISTDTQY

J gene: TRBJ2-7
V gene: TRBV10-3
CDR3 protein: AISDRTAGTSMYEQY

J gene: TRBJ2-3
V gene: TRBV9
CDR3 protein: ASSAWTSGGLSTDTQY

J gene: TRBJ2-1
V gene: TRBV19
CDR3 protein: ASSIGTGRNEQF